The 23 T cell receptor beta chains reported below all come from one sample, sequenced in a study of blood T cell repertoires in COVID-19 (TCRdb year 2020). Library preparation was by the immunoSEQ multiplex PCR assay. Held by TCRdb, this immuneACCESS table contains in-frame sequences only and omits some clones. Under half of the omission traces to an unresolved V gene where checked; the cause of the rest is unknown. This sample comprises some 190,000 clones, about 85% of them detected only once. The biggest ten clones account for 6.9% of the sample. The material sequenced was peripheral blood. These receptors all stem from an elderly man with COVID-19, enrolled during active disease.

The V and J genes are TRBV29-1 and TRBJ2-1; TRBD2 matches at 12 bases. The CDR3 consists of 14 residues. Germline lookup yields CDR1 SQVTM and CDR2 ANQGSEA. CDR3 in DNA: TGCAGTGGGAGGGCTAGCGGGGGGGGCAATGAGCAGTTCTTC. It specifies CSGRASGGGNEQFF.

CDR3 sequence reads: CASSLSGNGYTF. The CDR3 region has the DNA TGTGCCAGCAGTTTATCAGGGAATGGCTACACCTTC. The chain employs TRBV28 and TRBJ1-2; D is possibly TRBD1 (5 bases). With 1 base removed from V and 6 bases from J, the gap between germline ends came to 6 bases. Germline lookup yields CDR1 MDHEN and CDR2 SYDVKM. This CDR3 comprises 12 residues.

This sequence joins TRBV19 and TRBJ2-7; 9 bases map to TRBD2. Germline CDR1 is LNHDA and CDR2 is SQIVND (reference sequence). CDR3 length: 16 residues. V lost 3 bases, J lost 1 base, and 7 bases stayed unmatched. The CDR3 region is CASSIQRGAPSYEQYF. The CDR3 nucleotides are TGTGCCAGTAGTATCCAGCGGGGGGCTCCATCCTACGAGCAGTACTTC.

This clone has only a few counts. Other DNA sequences of this sample code for an identical CDR3. V is TRBV3-1 (or the pseudogene TRBV3-2) and J is TRBJ2-7; D is uncertain. The V gene's germline CDR1 is LGHDT and CDR2 YNNKEL (reference sequence). The V gene lost 1 base and the J gene lost 7 bases, with 5 bases spanning the gap. This CDR3 has 11 amino acids. CDR3 protein: CASSQAGEQYF. CDR3 DNA sequence: TGTGCCAGCAGCCAAGCAGGTGAGCAGTACTTC.

The genes are TRBV12-3 or TRBV12-4 and TRBJ1-2; the match to TRBD1 covers 7 bases. The CDR3 runs to 13 residues. Germline trimming cut 5 bases from V and 2 bases from J; bases unmatched to any gene: 2. The CDR3: CASSRDRNYGYTF. In DNA, the CDR3 is TGTGCCAGCAGTCGGGACAGAAACTATGGCTACACCTTC.

This chain joins TRBV3-1 (or the pseudogene TRBV3-2) and TRBJ1-1; D remains unclear. Between the trimmed V and J ends, which lost 5 bases and 1 base, there was a span of 14 bases. The CDR3 runs to 15 residues. In germline, CDR1 is LGHDT, CDR2 YNNKEL (reference sequence). The CDR3 spells CASSLSAQTNTEAFF. CDR3 DNA sequence: TGTGCCAGCAGCTTAAGCGCGCAGACGAACACTGAAGCTTTCTTT.

This chain connects TRBV5-5 to TRBJ2-5, with TRBD1 matching over 9 bases. Germline V gene data show CDR1 as SGHKS and CDR2 as YYEKEE (reference sequence). Losses at the gene ends were 5 bases for V and 2 bases for J; bases not matched to a gene: 4. This CDR3 has 14 residues. CDR3 nucleotides: TGTGCCAGCAGGCCTGGGACAGGGCAAGAGACCCAGTACTTC. Its protein is CASRPGTGQETQYF.

The genes are TRBV19 and TRBJ1-4, with D uncertain. The V end was cut by 5 bases, the J end by 7 bases, with 14 bases between. Per germline, CDR1 LNHDA and CDR2 SQIVND (reference sequence). There are 14 residues in the CDR3. CDR3 region: CASSEQVRREKLFF. CDR3 sequence (DNA): TGTGCCAGTAGTGAGCAGGTCAGACGTGAAAAACTGTTTTTT. Full variable domain (rest looked up from reference TRBV19 and TRBJ1-4): DGGITQSPKYLFRKEGQNVTLSCEQNLNHDAMYWYRQDPGQGLRLIYYSQIVNDFQKGDIAEGYSVSREKKESFPLTVTSAQKNPTAFYLCASSEQVRREKLFFGSGTQLSVL.

CDR3: CASSQPGQGRDTEAFF. The CDR3 DNA is TGTGCCAGCAGTCAACCGGGACAGGGGAGAGACACTGAAGCTTTCTTT. V is TRBV6-6 and J is TRBJ1-1, with 10 bases lining up with TRBD1. This CDR3 has 16 amino acids. CDR1 is MNHNY and CDR2 is SVGAGI in the germline V gene (reference sequence). Germline trimming cut 5 bases from V and 3 bases from J; bases unmatched to any gene: 9.

V usage is TRBV7-2 and J usage is TRBJ1-2, with 7 bases identical to TRBD1. The V and J ends lost 0 bases and 4 bases, in that order; junction bases with no gene match: 5. The germline CDR1 and CDR2 sequences are SGHTA and FQGNSA. The CDR3 has 15 amino acids. CDR3 coding DNA: TGTGCCAGCAGCTTAGCGGGACAGCCCCTCTATGGCTACACCTTC. It yields the protein CASSLAGQPLYGYTF.

The chain has TRBV6-2 or TRBV6-3 and TRBJ1-5; D unclear. Germline assignment: CDR1 MNHEY and CDR2 SVGEGT. The CDR3 extends over 14 amino acids. V lost 6 bases, J lost 1 base, and 10 bases lay in between. CDR3 nucleotide sequence: TGTGCCAGCAGCCTACAGATGAGCAATCAGCCCCAGCATTTT. It yields the protein CASSLQMSNQPQHF.

The V call is TRBV7-2, the J call TRBJ1-2, with D possibly matching TRBD1 (5 bases). This CDR3 region has 15 residues. The germline CDR1 and CDR2 sequences are SGHTA and FQGNSA. The V and J ends lost 7 bases and 3 bases respectively, with 18 bases between them. As DNA, the CDR3 is TGTGCCAGCACCCTCGTGGGGGGGAACGACTATGGCTACACCTTC. It yields the protein CASTLVGGNDYGYTF.

This clone has just one count. The J gene is TRBJ1-2, the V gene TRBV19; 12 bases are a match to TRBD1. The J segment lost 3 bases and the V segment lost 10 bases, leaving 6 bases of the junction unmatched. The germline V gene encodes CDR1 LNHDA and CDR2 SQIVND (reference sequence). There are 14 residues in the CDR3. The CDR3 DNA follows: TGTGCCATAGCCGGGACAGGGGGCGACTATGGCTACACCTTC. As protein: CAIAGTGGDYGYTF.

CDR3 in DNA: TGTGCCAGCGGGGAGGGGGAGACCCAGTACTTC. Translation gives CASGEGETQYF. The genes are TRBV2 and TRBJ2-5; 7 positions agree with TRBD2. CDR1 is SNHLY, CDR2 FYNNEI, per germline. The CDR3 length is 11 residues. V lost 8 bases, J lost 5 bases, and 2 bases stayed unmatched.

The rearrangement links TRBV6-5 to TRBJ2-3, with 11 bases lining up with TRBD2. Germline loops: CDR1 MNHEY, CDR2 SVGAGI. The CDR3 has 15 amino acids. Trimming at V came to 8 bases and at J to 2 bases, leaving 6 bases not matched to a gene. CDR3 in DNA: TGTGCCAGCCGGGTGACTAGCGGGAACACAGATACGCAGTATTTT. It yields the protein CASRVTSGNTDTQYF.

CDR3 in amino acids: CASSWTATNEKLFF. CDR3 DNA sequence: TGTGCCAGCAGCTGGACTGCAACTAATGAAAAACTGTTTTTT. This sequence joins TRBV3-1 (or the pseudogene TRBV3-2) and TRBJ1-4; D not certain. The V gene lost 5 bases and the J gene lost 0 bases, with 7 bases spanning the gap. Germline V gene data show CDR1 as LGHDT and CDR2 as YNNKEL (reference sequence). The CDR3 consists of 14 residues.

This clone was seen a handful of times. The rearrangement uses TRBV7-2 and TRBJ2-2; 8 nucleotides agree with TRBD2. J gave up 6 bases and V 5 bases, and 17 bases lay outside the gene matches. This CDR3 spans 18 amino acids. Germline CDR1 SGHTA, CDR2 FQGNSA. The CDR3 loop is CASSLRFLRSGGPGELFF. The DNA for the CDR3 is TGTGCCAGCAGCCTGCGATTTTTGAGGTCGGGGGGGCCCGGGGAGCTGTTTTTT.

The chain employs TRBV29-1 and TRBJ1-1; 7 bases map to TRBD1. The germline V gene has CDR1 SQVTM and CDR2 ANQGSEA. Germline trimming cut 3 bases from V and 5 bases from J; bases unmatched to any gene: 3. This CDR3 contains 12 residues. This CDR3 is CSVDRGRTEAFF. Here the CDR3 DNA reads TGCAGCGTTGACAGGGGGAGGACTGAAGCTTTCTTT. The full variable domain, in which reference TRBV29-1 and TRBJ1-1 provide the parts outside the CDR3, is SAVISQKPSRDICQRGTSLTIQCQVDSQVTMMFWYRQQPGQSLTLIATANQGSEATYESGFVIDKFPISRPNLTFSTLTVSNMSPEDSSIYLCSVDRGRTEAFFGQGTRLTVV.

The chain combines TRBV19 with TRBJ1-1; 7 bases match TRBD1. This CDR3 comprises 14 residues. J gave up 5 bases and V 7 bases, and 10 bases lay outside the gene matches. Germline lookup yields CDR1 LNHDA and CDR2 SQIVND (reference sequence). The DNA for the CDR3 is TGTGCCAGTATGAAAGGGGGCTCGGTAACTGAAGCTTTCTTT. Translation: CASMKGGSVTEAFF. The variable domain in full, completed from reference TRBV19 and TRBJ1-1, reads DGGITQSPKYLFRKEGQNVTLSCEQNLNHDAMYWYRQDPGQGLRLIYYSQIVNDFQKGDIAEGYSVSREKKESFPLTVTSAQKNPTAFYLCASMKGGSVTEAFFGQGTRLTVV.

The gene calls are TRBV10-3 and TRBJ1-2, with D possibly matching TRBD1 (5 bases). V was shortened by 11 bases and J by 3 bases, with 16 bases between the two germline ends. The germline V gene has CDR1 ENHRY and CDR2 SYGVKD. The CDR3 runs 13 residues. In DNA form, the CDR3 reads TGTGCCGCAGGGCGCGAGAAGTACTATGGCTACACCTTC. It codes for CAAGREKYYGYTF.

This chain links TRBV4-1 with TRBJ1-2; TRBD1 aligns across 8 bases. Trimming took 4 bases from V and 3 from J; bases not matched to a gene: 7. Germline V gives CDR1 MGHRA, CDR2 YSYEKL. This CDR3 is 15 amino acids long. The CDR3 spells CASSPMDRDYYGYTF. In DNA form, the CDR3 reads TGCGCCAGCAGCCCGATGGACAGGGATTACTATGGCTACACCTTC.

This clone was counted a few times. The chain is built from TRBV19 and TRBJ1-1; no clear D. V shed 3 bases and J shed 4 bases, with 12 bases lying between them. The CDR3 sequence is 14 residues long. The germline CDR1 and CDR2 sequences are LNHDA and SQIVND (reference sequence). This CDR3 reads CASSMMTPSTEAFF. DNA of the CDR3: TGTGCCAGTAGTATGATGACTCCGAGCACTGAAGCTTTCTTT.

V usage is TRBV13 and J usage is TRBJ2-2, with D possibly TRBD1 on 6 matching bases. Germline V CDR1 and CDR2: PRHDT, FYEKMQ (reference sequence). The V end was cut by 6 bases, the J end by 6 bases, with 14 bases between. The CDR3 extends over 14 amino acids. In nucleotides, the CDR3 is TGTGCCAGCAGGATTGGTGGGGGCCCCGGGGAGCTGTTTTTT. Translating gives CASRIGGGPGELFF.